This entry is about one TCR beta chain. The antigen remains undetermined. The entry originates in a study of cytomegalovirus exposure and HLA in healthy donors. Study-level findings and limits: The study found most TCR sequences rare, yet found some public TCRs in many donors.

Data came from immunoSEQ multiplex PCR; TCRdb stores just in-frame clones and leaves some out. The profile shows approximately 71,000 clones, approximately 94% of them singletons. Germline V gene data show CDR1 as SEHNR and CDR2 as FQNEAQ (reference sequence). The V segment lost 11 bases and the J segment 5 bases; nucleotides outside the gene matches: 14. The CDR3 loop spans 15 amino acids. Sequenced input: PBMCs. The clonotype comes from a woman between 18 and 30 years old in good health and CMV-seronegative. The chain carries TRBV7-9 and TRBJ2-1; 8 positions agree with TRBD1. The CDR3 DNA reads TGTGCCTGCGGCTTCGCAGGGGGCCCACACAATGAGCAGTTCTTC. This sequence encodes CACGFAGGPHNEQFF.